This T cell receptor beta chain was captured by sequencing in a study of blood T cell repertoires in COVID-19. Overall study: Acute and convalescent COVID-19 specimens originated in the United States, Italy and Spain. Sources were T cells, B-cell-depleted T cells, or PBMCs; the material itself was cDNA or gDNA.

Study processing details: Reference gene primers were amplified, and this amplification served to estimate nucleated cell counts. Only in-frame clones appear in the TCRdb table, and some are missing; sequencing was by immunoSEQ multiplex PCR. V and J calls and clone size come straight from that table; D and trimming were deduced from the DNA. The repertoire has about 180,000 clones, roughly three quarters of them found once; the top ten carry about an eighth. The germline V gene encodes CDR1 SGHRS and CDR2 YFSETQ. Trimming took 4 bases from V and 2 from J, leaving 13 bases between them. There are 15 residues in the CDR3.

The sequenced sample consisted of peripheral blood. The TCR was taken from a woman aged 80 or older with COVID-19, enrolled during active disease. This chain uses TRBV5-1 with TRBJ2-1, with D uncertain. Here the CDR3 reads CASSLTIGAYNEQFF. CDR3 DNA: TGCGCCAGCAGCCTGACAATCGGTGCCTACAATGAGCAGTTCTTC.